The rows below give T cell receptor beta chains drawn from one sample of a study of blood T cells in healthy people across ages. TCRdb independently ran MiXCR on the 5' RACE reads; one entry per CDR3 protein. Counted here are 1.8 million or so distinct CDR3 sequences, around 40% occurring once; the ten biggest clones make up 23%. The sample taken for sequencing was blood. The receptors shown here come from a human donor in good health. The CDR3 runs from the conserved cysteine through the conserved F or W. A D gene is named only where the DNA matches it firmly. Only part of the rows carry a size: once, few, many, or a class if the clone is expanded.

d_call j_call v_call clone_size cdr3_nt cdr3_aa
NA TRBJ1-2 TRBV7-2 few TGTGCCAGCAGCTTCGAACTTAAGGGGGTGGTTGGCTACACCTTC CASSFELKGVVGYTF
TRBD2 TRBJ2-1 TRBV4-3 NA TGCGCCAGCAGCCTTCGGACTAGCCTGCTATACAATGAGCAGTTCTTC CASSLRTSLLYNEQFF
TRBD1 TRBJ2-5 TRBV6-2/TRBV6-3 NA TGTGCCAGCAGTTACTCGACATCGGCAGGGGGCCAAGAGACCCAGTACTTC CASSYSTSAGGQETQYF
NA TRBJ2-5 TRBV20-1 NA TGCAGTGCTAGAGAGTGGGCGGGGACTCTCGCCTGGGAGACCCAGTACTTC CSAREWAGTLAWETQYF
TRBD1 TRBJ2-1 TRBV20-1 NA TGCAGTGCTACGAGGACAGGCTCCTACAATGAGCAGTTCTTC CSATRTGSYNEQFF
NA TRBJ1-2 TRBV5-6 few TGTGCCAGCAGCTTCTACCCAGGGTCCAACTATGGCTACACCTTC CASSFYPGSNYGYTF
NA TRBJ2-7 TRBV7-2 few TGTGCCAGCAGCTTATCCCCGGTAGAGCAGTACTTC CASSLSPVEQYF
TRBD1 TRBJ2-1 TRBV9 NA TGTGCCAGCAGCGCGGGGGACAGGCCGGAGGAGCAGTTCTTC CASSAGDRPEEQFF
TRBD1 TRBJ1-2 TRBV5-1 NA TGCGCCAGCAGCTTCCGGGACAGGGGAACGAGAGGCTACACCTTC CASSFRDRGTRGYTF
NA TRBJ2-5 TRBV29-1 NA TGCAGCGTTGAAGATTTCGGTCCCGGGGGAGCGTACCAAGAGACCCAGTACTTC CSVEDFGPGGAYQETQYF
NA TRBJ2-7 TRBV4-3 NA TGCGCCAGCAGCCAAGATGAGCAATCCCCCTACGAGCAGTACTTC CASSQDEQSPYEQYF
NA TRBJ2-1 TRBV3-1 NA TGTGCCAGCAGCCAAGATAACGGGGGCAGCGAGCAGTTCTTC CASSQDNGGSEQFF
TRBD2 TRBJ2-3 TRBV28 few TGTGCCAGCTCCGCGGGGGGACTCAGCACAGATACGCAGTATTTT CASSAGGLSTDTQYF
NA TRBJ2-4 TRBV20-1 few TGCAGTGCTAGCTTGGGCATGCAGGGGTACTTC CSASLGMQGYF
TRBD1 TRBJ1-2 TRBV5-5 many TGTGCCAGCAGCCCGGGACAGCGACCCTATGGCTACACCTTC CASSPGQRPYGYTF
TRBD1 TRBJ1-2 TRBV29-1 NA TGCAGCGTTTGGGACAGCTATGGCTACACCTTC CSVWDSYGYTF
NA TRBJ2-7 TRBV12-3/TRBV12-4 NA TGTGCCAGCAGTTTTACATTACCCTACGAGCAGTACTTC CASSFTLPYEQYF
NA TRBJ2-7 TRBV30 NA TGTGCCTGGAGGAGGGTAACCTACGAGCAGTACTTC CAWRRVTYEQYF
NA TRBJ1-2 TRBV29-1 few TGCAGCGTTGAAAATAACTATGGCTACACCTTC CSVENNYGYTF
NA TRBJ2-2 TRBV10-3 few TGTGCCATCGCGACTCTCAACACCGGGGAGCTGTTTTTT CAIATLNTGELFF
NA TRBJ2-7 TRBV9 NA TGTGCCAGCAGCGTAAACGAACGGGTGACAGGTCACTACGAGCAGTACTTC CASSVNERVTGHYEQYF
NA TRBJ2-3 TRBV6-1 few TGTGCCAGCAGTGAAAGTTGGGGGGACACAGATACGCAGTATTTT CASSESWGDTDTQYF
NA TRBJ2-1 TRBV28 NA TGTGCCAGCAGTTTAAGGGGGACATTCTACAATGAGCAGTTCTTC CASSLRGTFYNEQFF
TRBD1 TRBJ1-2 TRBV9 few TGTGCCAGCAGCGAGGCGTGGGGGACAGGGATATATGGCTACACCTTC CASSEAWGTGIYGYTF
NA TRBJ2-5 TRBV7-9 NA TGTGCCAGCAGTCGGACCGGACCCGTACATCGAGAGACCCAGTACTTC CASSRTGPVHRETQYF
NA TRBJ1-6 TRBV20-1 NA TGCAGTGCTAGAGATCGCGGGGAAGGGGGGTATAATTCACCCCTCCACTTT CSARDRGEGGYNSPLHF
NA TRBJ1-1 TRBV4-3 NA TGCGCCAGCAGCCAAGATCCACCGGGGGAATTCGAAACTGAAGCTTTCTTT CASSQDPPGEFETEAFF
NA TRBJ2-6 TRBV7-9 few TGCGCCAGCAGCTTGGGACTGAGCTTCCCTGGGGCCAACGTCCTGACTTTC CASSLGLSFPGANVLTF
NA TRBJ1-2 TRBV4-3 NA TGCGCCAGCAGCCTCCAAGGGGGGGACTGTGGCTACACCTTC CASSLQGGDCGYTF
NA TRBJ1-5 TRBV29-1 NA TGCAGCGTTCAGAGTAGGGGTGCTAATCAGCCCCAGCATTTT CSVQSRGANQPQHF
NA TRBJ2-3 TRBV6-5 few TGTGCCAGCACCCGGACGGGAGATACGCAGTATTTT CASTRTGDTQYF
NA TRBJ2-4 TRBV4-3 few TGCGCCAGCAGCCAAGATTGGGAAGCCAAAAACATTCAGTACTTC CASSQDWEAKNIQYF
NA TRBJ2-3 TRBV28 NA TGTGCCAGCAGGTCGGGACAAAGCACAGATACGCAGTATTTT CASRSGQSTDTQYF
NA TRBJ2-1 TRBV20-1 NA TGCAGTGTTAGAGGTACTAGCTCCTACAATGAGCAGTTCTTC CSVRGTSSYNEQFF
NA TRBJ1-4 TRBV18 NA TGTGCCAGCTCACCGGCGGGGACTAATGAAAAACTGTTTTTT CASSPAGTNEKLFF
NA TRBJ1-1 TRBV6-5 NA TGTGCCAGCAGTAGAACAGGCTACACTGAAGCTTTCTTT CASSRTGYTEAFF
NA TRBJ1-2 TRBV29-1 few TGCAGCGTTGACGAGGGGCTTTGGGGCTACACCTTC CSVDEGLWGYTF
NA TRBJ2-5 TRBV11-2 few TGTGCCAGCACCAGAGATGGGGGGCAGGAGACCCAGTACTTC CASTRDGGQETQYF
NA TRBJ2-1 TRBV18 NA TGTGCCAGCTCACCTCTGGGGGGCGCATATGAGCAGTTCTTC CASSPLGGAYEQFF
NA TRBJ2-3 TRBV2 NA TGTGCCAGCAATAGCGACAGCACAGATACGCAGTATTTT CASNSDSTDTQYF
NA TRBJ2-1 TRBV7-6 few TGTGCCAGCAGCCCACGGACAAAAGCGAATGAGCAGTTCTTC CASSPRTKANEQFF
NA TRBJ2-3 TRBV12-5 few TGTGCTAGTGGTCCCCCTGGTAGCAGCACAGATACGCAGTATTTT CASGPPGSSTDTQYF
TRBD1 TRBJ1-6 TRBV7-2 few TGTGCCAGCAGCTTTGGACAGGGGGCCTTTTCACCCCTCCACTTT CASSFGQGAFSPLHF
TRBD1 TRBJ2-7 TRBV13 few TGTGCCAGCAGCCAACAGGGGTTACGCTTCTACGAGCAGTACTTC CASSQQGLRFYEQYF
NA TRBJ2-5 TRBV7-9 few TGTGCCAGCAGCTTAGTAGTGTCGACCCAAGAGACCCAGTACTTC CASSLVVSTQETQYF
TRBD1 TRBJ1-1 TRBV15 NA TGTGCCACCAGCAGGGACAGGGCCACTGAAGCTTTCTTT CATSRDRATEAFF
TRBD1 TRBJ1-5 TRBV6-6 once TGTACCAGCAGCGGACAGGGCGAGGGATCATTCAATCAGCCCCAGCATTTT CTSSGQGEGSFNQPQHF